The T cell receptor beta chain described here comes from a study of blood T cells in healthy people across ages (dated by TCRdb to the mid-2010s). A note on the overall study: In model experiments, roughly one uniquely barcoded TCR beta cDNA molecule per two T cells was captured by template switching. The study analyzed two additional independent replicas of 1 million unique cDNA reads from the same blood draw for two donors, one aged 18 to 29 and one aged 80 or older. To avoid experimental bias, donors of different ages were spread randomly across the sequencing lanes. Using deep sequencing normalized with unique cDNA molecular identifiers, the study measured how TCR beta repertoire diversity changes with age. The donors were divided into four age groups: young (average around 16 years), middle-aged (almost 40), aged (approximately 62) and long-lived (roughly 82).

The roughly 38 donors, aged roughly 6 to 95 years, were systemically healthy Caucasian individuals from Russia. Each donor gave 8 to 10 milliliters of peripheral blood, drawn into EDTA-treated Vacutainer tubes. PBMCs were isolated by Ficoll-Paque density-gradient centrifugation, with at least 6.5 million obtained per sample. Total RNA was extracted from PBMCs with Trizol reagent, with at least 6 micrograms obtained per sample. The percentages of naive CD45RAhigh/CD27high T cells were determined by flow cytometry on a PBMC aliquot from every donor. V loses 0 bases at its end and J loses 8 bases; junction bases beyond the gene matches: 3. From a lookup of the germline V gene (reference sequence), CDR1 and CDR2 are SGHKS and YYEKEE. The CDR3 has 14 amino acids, counting the end cysteine and phenylalanine. This entry keeps only the CDR3 DNA: 42 bases, framed from base 1. Libraries came from 5' RACE. TCRdb shows the sequencer as Illumina HiSeq 2500. The second PCR ran for roughly 6 to 11 cycles and used a J-beta primer mix along with a sample-barcoded 5' primer. A template-switch 5' adaptor carrying 12 random nucleotides introduced a unique molecular identifier onto each TCR beta cDNA molecule. At least 3 million CDR3-containing paired-end reads were obtained from each sample. All of the RNA was converted into first-strand cDNA using the Mint cDNA synthesis kit, with a TRBC-specific oligonucleotide serving as the primer. After uracil-DNA glycosylase treatment, a first 18-cycle PCR used universal primers M1SS and BC2_uni_R on all cDNA. In the authors' own workflow: For normalization, 1 million high-quality reads were randomly selected from each sample, with every read carrying a distinct molecular identifier. Instead of being binned into consensus sequences, reads with shared molecular identifiers were discarded. MiTCR, with a Q25 quality threshold and the strictest error-elimination algorithm, was used for CDR3 identification, clonotype clustering and error correction. A nonparametric unseen species model with Euler transformation was used to estimate lower-bound total TCR beta diversity. TCRdb cleaned the public reads at Q25 with fastp, built clones with MiXCR and kept in-frame beta chains. Every distinct CDR3 protein forms one entry, paired with its most common genes and DNA. TCRdb, not the authors, supplied the V and J calls. Here the sample has approximately 800,000 distinct CDR3 sequences; 35% to 50% occur a single time. Jointly, the top ten make up 15% to 20% of the sample.

At least ten counts were recorded for this clonotype. Its antigen has not been determined. It has no much larger one-base neighbor in the sample; base qualities were not kept. Overall results and qualifications from the work: Bulk unsorted PBMC profiling prevented conclusive comparison of naive and antigen-experienced compartments. Estimates of total diversity from one million sequenced T cells were regarded as lower bounds and underestimates. Compared with the aged group, the long-lived group had more naive CD4+ T cells, fewer expanded clones and increased TCR diversity, suggesting age selection. Observed TCR beta diversity correlated strongly with the percentage of naive T cells measured by flow cytometry. The CMV infection status of donors was not known, potentially confounding age-related changes in expanded clonotypes. Observed TCR beta diversity per million T cells fell roughly linearly with age, and a significant reduction was already apparent by age around 44.

Sequencing was carried out using blood. The receptor was isolated from a man aged 80 or over in good health. This chain joins TRBV5-5 to TRBJ2-1; 9 bases in between match TRBD2. The CDR3 protein is CASSLGLADDEQFF. The sequence in DNA is TGTGCCAGCAGCTTGGGACTAGCGGACGATGAGCAGTTCTTC.